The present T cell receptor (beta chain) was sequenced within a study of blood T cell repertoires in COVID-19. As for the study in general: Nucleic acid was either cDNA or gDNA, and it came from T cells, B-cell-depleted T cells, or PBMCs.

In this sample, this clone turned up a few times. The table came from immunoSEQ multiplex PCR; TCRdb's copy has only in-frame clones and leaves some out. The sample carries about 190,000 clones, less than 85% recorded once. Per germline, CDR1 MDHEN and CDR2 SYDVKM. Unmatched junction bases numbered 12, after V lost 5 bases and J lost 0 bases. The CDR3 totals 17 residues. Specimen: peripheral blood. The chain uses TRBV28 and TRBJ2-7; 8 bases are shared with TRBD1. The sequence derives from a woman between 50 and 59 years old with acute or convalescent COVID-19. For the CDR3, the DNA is TGTGCCAGCAGTCCCGCCGGGAGTGGACAGGGCTCCTACGAGCAGTACTTC. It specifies CASSPAGSGQGSYEQYF.